The clone carrying this T cell receptor (beta chain) was seen only once. J gave up 0 bases and V 6 bases, and 11 bases lay outside the gene matches. From germline, CDR1 is SGHTA and CDR2 FQGTGA. This CDR3 is 18 amino acids long. Only in-frame clones appear in the TCRdb table, and some are missing; sequencing was by immunoSEQ multiplex PCR. The sample yields 130,000 to 150,000 clones, approximately 90% seen once. The data were obtained in a study of T cell responses to AZD1222 COVID-19 vaccine. This clonotype originated in an adult in good health. The sequencing used peripheral blood, collected on day 0 of AZD1222 vaccination. V gene TRBV7-3 combines with J gene TRBJ2-6; 7 bases map to TRBD1. DNA for the CDR3: TGTGCCAGCAGTTTCCGGGACAGCGCTGTCTCTGGGGCCAACGTCCTGACTTTC. Protein: CASSFRDSAVSGANVLTF.